Following are 12 T cell receptor beta chains from one sample sequenced in a study of OX40 agonist ivuxolimab in advanced cancers. TCRdb's copy holds only in-frame clones and misses some; the assay was immunoSEQ multiplex PCR. The sample includes tens of thousands of clones, over 80% of them seen just once. The sequenced sample was CD4+ or CD8+ T cells sorted from blood, obtained in a trial of the OX40 agonist ivuxolimab. The receptors shown here come from an adult with an advanced solid tumor such as melanoma, head and neck, liver or kidney cancer.

The V and J genes are TRBV5-4 and TRBJ2-4, with D hard to call. In germline, CDR1 is SGHNT, CDR2 YYREEE (reference sequence). Trimming stripped 1 base from V and 6 bases from J, with 14 bases between. The CDR3 is made up of 15 amino acids. CDR3 protein: CASSLMADRLNIQYF. The CDR3 region has the DNA TGTGCCAGCAGCTTGATGGCAGACCGCCTAAACATTCAGTACTTC.

V usage is TRBV27 and J usage is TRBJ1-1; D not resolved. The germline V gene has CDR1 MNHEY and CDR2 SMNVEV (reference sequence). The CDR3 contains 11 residues. Trimming pared 6 bases from V and 11 bases from J, leaving 13 bases between. DNA for the CDR3: TGTGCCAGCAGAGGACCCAGGCAGGCTTTCTTT. Its protein is CASRGPRQAFF.

By sample fraction, this clone is medium-sized. The rearrangement uses TRBV6-6 and TRBJ1-2, with D possibly TRBD1 on 6 matching bases. From germline, CDR1 is MNHNY and CDR2 SVGAGI (reference sequence). The germline V and J ends were trimmed by 5 bases and 3 bases, with 13 bases remaining between them. The CDR3 contains 14 residues. Here the CDR3 reads CASSPPGADYGYTF. Written as DNA, the CDR3 is TGTGCCAGCAGTCCCCCGGGGGCGGACTATGGCTACACCTTC.

The V and J genes are TRBV27 and TRBJ1-1; D is unclear. The V end was cut by 7 bases, the J end by 4 bases, with 7 bases between. Germline CDR1 MNHEY, CDR2 SMNVEV (reference sequence). The CDR3 is 11 amino acids. The CDR3 spells CASIRATEAFF. CDR3 nucleotide sequence: TGTGCCAGCATCCGGGCCACTGAAGCTTTCTTT.

The chain links TRBV6-6 to TRBJ2-7; D possibly matches TRBD1 or TRBD2 (6 bases each). Germline V gives CDR1 MNHNY, CDR2 SVGAGI (reference sequence). The ends were cut back, 3 bases at V and 3 bases at J, with 9 bases in the middle. This CDR3 has 13 amino acids. The CDR3 protein is CASSYGGLYEQYF. Here the CDR3 DNA reads TGTGCCAGCAGTTATGGGGGGCTCTACGAGCAGTACTTC.

This sequence joins TRBV29-1 and TRBJ2-1, with 8 positions matching TRBD2. From germline, CDR1 is SQVTM and CDR2 ANQGSEA. V shed 1 base and J 3 bases; nucleotides not matched to a gene: 5. The CDR3 has 15 amino acids. CDR3 in amino acids: CSVEGVAGSYNEQFF. CDR3 bases: TGCAGCGTTGAAGGGGTAGCGGGAAGCTACAATGAGCAGTTCTTC.

The V and J genes are TRBV11-1 and TRBJ2-5; D is possibly TRBD2 (5 bases). V was shortened by 5 bases and J by 4 bases, with 14 bases between the two germline ends. This CDR3 region has 14 residues. Per germline, CDR1 SGHAT and CDR2 FQDESV (reference sequence). The CDR3 DNA is TGTGCCAGCAGCACCCGTCATGGGAGAGAGACCCAGTACTTC. Translating gives CASSTRHGRETQYF.

V is TRBV9 and J is TRBJ2-7, with 7 bases identical to TRBD2. The V gene end was trimmed by 3 bases and the J gene end by 5 bases; junction bases not matched to a gene: 8. The length of the CDR3 is 14 residues. Germline loops: CDR1 SGDLS, CDR2 YYNGEE. CDR3 loop: CASSGGGEIDEQYF. The CDR3 coding sequence is TGTGCCAGCAGCGGGGGAGGGGAGATCGACGAGCAGTACTTC.

The rearrangement links TRBV5-6 to TRBJ1-1; weak D call: TRBD1 (5 bases). Between the trimmed V and J ends, which lost 0 bases and 2 bases, there was a span of 8 bases. In germline, CDR1 is SGHDT, CDR2 YYEEEE. The CDR3 is 14 residues long. CDR3 coding DNA: TGTGCCAGCAGCTTGGTTGGGGGAAACACTGAAGCTTTCTTT. Translation: CASSLVGGNTEAFF.

This clone was recorded once. The V and J genes are TRBV15 and TRBJ2-2, with D possibly matching TRBD2 (5 bases). Trimming removed 5 bases from V and 3 bases from J, with 22 bases in between. Germline V gene data show CDR1 as LNHNV and CDR2 as YYDKDF (reference sequence). This CDR3 is built from 18 residues. CDR3 coding DNA: TGTGCCACCAGCCTACGAGGGATTGCGGCCCCCGACACCGGGGAGCTGTTTTTT. Protein: CATSLRGIAAPDTGELFF.

This chain links TRBV4-1 with TRBJ1-1; 10 nucleotides line up with TRBD1. The trim removed 4 bases at V and 3 bases at J, leaving 8 bases unmatched. From germline, CDR1 is MGHRA and CDR2 YSYEKL. The CDR3 loop spans 16 amino acids. The CDR3 is CASSLRQGAADTEAFF. DNA for the CDR3: TGCGCCAGCAGCCTACGACAGGGGGCCGCGGACACTGAAGCTTTCTTT.

This sequence joins TRBV14 and TRBJ2-1, with D possibly matching TRBD1 (6 bases). Trimming left V 5 bases short and J 0 bases short, with 14 bases between. CDR3 length equals 16 residues. Germline CDR1 is SGHDN and CDR2 is FVKESK. DNA of the CDR3: TGTGCCAGCAGCGGCTCCAGGGGCAGCTCCTACAATGAGCAGTTCTTC. Protein product: CASSGSRGSSYNEQFF. Using reference TRBV14 and TRBJ2-1 for the parts outside the CDR3, the full variable domain is EAGVTQFPSHSVIEKGQTVTLRCDPISGHDNLYWYRRVMGKEIKFLLHFVKESKQDESGMPNNRFLAERTGGTYSTLKVQPAELEDSGVYFCASSGSRGSSYNEQFFGPGTRLTVL.